The 26 T cell receptor beta chains listed next were all sequenced from one sample in a study of blood T cell repertoires in COVID-19. Profiling relied on immunoSEQ multiplex PCR, and the TCRdb table lists in-frame clones only, not all of them. Among roughly 260,000 clones listed, around 82% were seen once. Input material: peripheral blood. These receptors were obtained from a woman of 80 years or more with active or convalescent COVID-19.

The genes are TRBV19 and TRBJ1-2, with 8 positions matching TRBD1. CDR1 LNHDA and CDR2 SQIVND come from the germline V gene (reference sequence). Germline trimming cut 6 bases from V and 3 bases from J; bases unmatched to any gene: 12. CDR3 size: 16 residues. The CDR3 loop is CASRPMGRQGYYGYTF. Here the CDR3 DNA reads TGTGCCAGTAGGCCCATGGGAAGACAGGGGTACTATGGCTACACCTTC.

The genes are TRBV7-6 and TRBJ2-7; 8 bases align to TRBD2. V lost 3 bases and J lost 0; bases outside the gene matches: 4. CDR1 SGHVS and CDR2 FNYEAQ come from the germline V gene. The CDR3 covers 15 residues. CDR3: CASSLDTSGSYEQYF. CDR3 bases: TGTGCCAGCAGCTTGGACACTAGCGGCTCCTACGAGCAGTACTTC.

The chain links TRBV2 to TRBJ1-6; 8 nucleotides line up with TRBD1. This CDR3 is 14 amino acids long. With V trimmed by 4 bases and J by 8 bases, 4 bases remained unmatched. Germline CDR1 is SNHLY and CDR2 is FYNNEI. CDR3 in amino acids: CASSVGQGYSPLHF. In nucleotides, the CDR3 is TGTGCCAGCAGTGTTGGACAGGGTTATTCACCCCTCCACTTT.

This chain uses TRBV28 with TRBJ1-1, with TRBD1 matching over 7 bases. Per the germline V gene, CDR1 is MDHEN and CDR2 is SYDVKM. V lost 4 bases to trimming and J lost 0 bases; unmatched junction nucleotides: 2. This CDR3 comprises 14 residues. CDR3 nucleotides: TGTGCCAGCAGTTCAGGGGGTCTGAACACTGAAGCTTTCTTT. This codes for CASSSGGLNTEAFF.

This clone has a single count. This chain links TRBV28 with TRBJ1-1; D unclear. CDR3 length: 12 amino acids. The germline gives CDR1 MDHEN, CDR2 SYDVKM. The ends were cut back, 10 bases at V and 1 base at J, with 10 bases in the middle. CDR3: CATWEGNTEAFF. CDR3 sequence (DNA): TGTGCCACGTGGGAGGGGAACACTGAAGCTTTCTTT. Variable domain in full (rest from reference TRBV28 and TRBJ1-1): DVKVTQSSRYLVKRTGEKVFLECVQDMDHENMFWYRQDPGLGLRLIYFSYDVKMKEKGDIPEGYSVSREKKERFSLILESASTNQTSMYLCATWEGNTEAFFGQGTRLTVV.

In its sample, this clone was seen once. The CDR3 nucleotides read TGTGCCAGCAGTCTATTAGCGGGACCTAGCACAGATACGCAGTATTTT. Translation gives CASSLLAGPSTDTQYF. This rearrangement joins TRBV27 to TRBJ2-3, with TRBD2 matching 8 bases. CDR3 length: 16 amino acids. V lost 5 bases, J lost 0 bases, and 7 bases stayed unmatched. Looked up from germline, CDR1 is MNHEY and CDR2 is SMNVEV (reference sequence).

The V gene is TRBV24-1, the J gene TRBJ2-1; 15 bases fit TRBD2. CDR3 length: 16 amino acids. Germline values: CDR1 KGHDR, CDR2 SFDVKD. Germline trimming cut 2 bases from V and 9 bases from J; bases unmatched to any gene: 4. CDR3 nucleotides: TGTGCCACCAGTGATTCGGGACTAGCGGGGGGAGCTGAGCAGTTCTTC. Protein: CATSDSGLAGGAEQFF.

The V call is TRBV5-1, the J call TRBJ2-1; possible D gene TRBD2, 5 bases. The CDR3 is 15 residues long. The germline V gene has CDR1 SGHRS and CDR2 YFSETQ. The V gene lost 0 bases and the J gene lost 5 bases, with 12 bases spanning the gap. The CDR3 reads CASSLVAGLNNEQFF. CDR3 bases: TGCGCCAGCAGCTTGGTGGCGGGCCTAAACAATGAGCAGTTCTTC.

The rearrangement links TRBV2 to TRBJ2-3; 8 positions agree with TRBD1. The CDR3 contains 14 residues. V shed 10 bases, J shed 2 bases, and the junction held 8 bases outside the gene matches. Per germline, CDR1 SNHLY and CDR2 FYNNEI. The DNA for the CDR3 is TGTGCCACCAATCGGGACAGGACCACAGATACGCAGTATTTT. Translating gives CATNRDRTTDTQYF.

This clone was detected a few times. This chain connects TRBV29-1 to TRBJ1-2; D unresolved. Germline V gives CDR1 SQVTM, CDR2 ANQGSEA. This CDR3 spans 17 amino acids. Trimming left V 3 bases short and J 3 bases short, with 23 bases between. The CDR3 protein is CSVEGSDRLASDYGYTF. The CDR3, as DNA: TGCAGCGTTGAGGGTAGCGACCGCCTGGCGTCGGACTATGGCTACACCTTC.

The J gene is TRBJ2-5, the V gene TRBV4-2; 7 bases fit TRBD1. Trimming took 6 bases from V and 5 from J; bases not matched to a gene: 15. In germline, CDR1 is LGHNA, CDR2 YNFKEQ. The CDR3 spans 16 residues. DNA of the CDR3: TGTGCCAGCAGTCCTGTCGACAGGGAGTCCCGGGAGACCCAGTACTTC. It is translated as CASSPVDRESRETQYF.

The rearrangement joins TRBV5-1 to TRBJ1-1, with 8 bases identical to TRBD1. The germline V gene has CDR1 SGHRS and CDR2 YFSETQ. This CDR3 contains 14 residues. The ends lost 4 bases at V and 3 bases at J; junction bases unmatched: 5. The CDR3 DNA sequence: TGCGCCAGCAGCCCTGACAGGGGTGACACTGAAGCTTTCTTT. This codes for CASSPDRGDTEAFF. Using reference TRBV5-1 and TRBJ1-1 for the parts outside the CDR3, the full variable domain is KAGVTQTPRYLIKTRGQQVTLSCSPISGHRSVSWYQQTPGQGLQFLFEYFSETQRNKGNFPGRFSGRQFSNSRSEMNVSTLELGDSALYLCASSPDRGDTEAFFGQGTRLTVV.

This chain uses TRBV28 with TRBJ1-5, with D perhaps matching TRBD1 (6 bases). The CDR3 runs 15 residues. The germline V and J ends were trimmed by 6 bases and 3 bases, with 15 bases remaining between them. The germline CDR1 and CDR2 sequences are MDHEN and SYDVKM. CDR3 protein: CASSPNTGLNQPQHF. CDR3 DNA: TGTGCCAGCAGCCCAAACACAGGGCTCAATCAGCCCCAGCATTTT.

This clone was detected only once. J is TRBJ2-7 and V is TRBV2; 7 bases align to TRBD2. Unmatched junction bases numbered 6, after V lost 5 bases and J lost 2 bases. From germline, CDR1 is SNHLY and CDR2 FYNNEI. There are 14 residues in the CDR3. As DNA, the CDR3 is TGTGCCAGCAGTTTTCCAGCGGGGACCTACGAGCAGTACTTC. Protein sequence: CASSFPAGTYEQYF.

V is TRBV7-8 and J is TRBJ1-5; D gene ambiguous. This CDR3 spans 15 amino acids. Germline values: CDR1 SGHVS, CDR2 FQNEAQ. Trimming cost V 3 bases and J 9 bases, with 18 bases left between them. CDR3 loop: CASSFLAGGAGPQHF. DNA of the CDR3: TGTGCCAGCAGCTTCTTAGCGGGCGGCGCGGGGCCCCAGCATTTT.

This rearrangement joins TRBV21-1 to TRBJ2-3; the table's D gene call, TRBD1, was not cross checked with the DNA. TRBV21-1 is described as a pseudogene. The CDR3 has 18 amino acids. CDR3 nucleotide sequence: TGTGCCAGCAGATCGACAGGGGGTGAGGCAGCTAGCACAGATACGCAGTATTTT. This codes for CASRSTGGEAASTDTQYF.

The chain links TRBV2 to TRBJ1-2; D remains unclear. Per germline, CDR1 SNHLY and CDR2 FYNNEI. CDR3 length: 15 residues. Trimming removed 8 bases from V and 3 bases from J, with 19 bases in between. The CDR3 sequence is CASSPGPSPDYGYTF. The CDR3 region has the DNA TGTGCCAGCTCCCCTGGGCCCTCTCCTGACTATGGCTACACCTTC. Variable domain in full (rest from reference TRBV2 and TRBJ1-2): EPEVTQTPSHQVTQMGQEVILRCVPISNHLYFYWYRQILGQKVEFLVSFYNNEISEKSEIFDDQFSVERPDGSNFTLKIRSTKLEDSAMYFCASSPGPSPDYGYTFGSGTRLTVV.

The chain uses TRBV7-9 and TRBJ1-5; D uncertain. This CDR3 spans 17 amino acids. From germline, CDR1 is SEHNR and CDR2 FQNEAQ (reference sequence). V was cut by 1 base and J by 2 bases, with 15 bases left in between. CDR3 sequence: CASSLVSGGIGNQPQHF. The CDR3 DNA sequence: TGTGCCAGCAGCTTAGTATCAGGAGGGATCGGCAATCAGCCCCAGCATTTT.

This clone has a single count. J is TRBJ2-3 and V is TRBV7-2; 9 bases line up with TRBD2. After removal of 2 bases from V and 5 bases from J, the junction contained 8 bases not matched to a gene. Germline values: CDR1 SGHTA, CDR2 FQGNSA. CDR3 size: 16 residues. The CDR3 DNA is TGTGCCAGCAGCTTAAGGGGAGCGGGGGGCCGAGATACGCAGTATTTT. Protein product: CASSLRGAGGRDTQYF. The full variable domain, completed using reference TRBV7-2 and TRBJ2-3, is GAGVSQSPSNKVTEKGKDVELRCDPISGHTALYWYRQSLGQGLEFLIYFQGNSAPDKSGLPSDRFSAERTGGSVSTLTIQRTQQEDSAVYLCASSLRGAGGRDTQYFGPGTRLTVL.

Concerning this clone: Other DNA sequences of this sample code for an identical CDR3. The chain links TRBV6-5 to TRBJ2-1; TRBD2 matches 7 bases. The V gene's germline CDR1 is MNHEY and CDR2 SVGAGI. This CDR3 comprises 12 residues. Losses at the gene ends were 5 bases for V and 8 bases for J; bases not matched to a gene: 3. CDR3 DNA: TGTGCCAGCAGTCCTCGGGGGGATGAGCAGTTCTTC. This encodes CASSPRGDEQFF.

The J gene is TRBJ2-7, the V gene TRBV19, with 7 bases that match TRBD2. Trimming removed 4 bases from V and 2 bases from J; junction bases left unmatched: 2. CDR1 is LNHDA and CDR2 is SQIVND in the germline V gene (reference sequence). The CDR3 runs to 13 residues. CDR3 in DNA: TGTGCCAGTAGTACTAGCGGAGCCTACGAGCAGTACTTC. Translating gives CASSTSGAYEQYF.

The rearrangement links TRBV5-1 to TRBJ1-2, with 8 bases fitting TRBD1. Looked up from germline, CDR1 is SGHRS and CDR2 is YFSETQ. The V gene end was trimmed by 4 bases and the J gene end by 3 bases; junction bases not matched to a gene: 8. The CDR3 loop spans 15 amino acids. CDR3 bases: TGCGCCAGCAGCCAATCAGACAGGGGAGACTATGGCTACACCTTC. It yields the protein CASSQSDRGDYGYTF. The variable domain in full, with the rest retrieved from reference TRBV5-1 and TRBJ1-2, is KAGVTQTPRYLIKTRGQQVTLSCSPISGHRSVSWYQQTPGQGLQFLFEYFSETQRNKGNFPGRFSGRQFSNSRSEMNVSTLELGDSALYLCASSQSDRGDYGYTFGSGTRLTVV.

Only a few counts were recorded for this clone. J is TRBJ1-2 and V is TRBV28; 11 bases are a match to TRBD1. This CDR3 is 15 amino acids long. Germline CDR1 and CDR2: MDHEN and SYDVKM. The junction had 9 bases not matched to a gene; V was cut back by 4 bases and J by 8 bases. CDR3 amino acids: CASSYLTGTGGGYTF. CDR3 DNA: TGTGCCAGCAGTTACCTAACCGGGACAGGGGGAGGCTACACCTTC.

The V gene is TRBV14, the J gene TRBJ1-2, with D perhaps matching TRBD1 (5 bases). Trimming pared 1 base from V and 2 bases from J, leaving 11 bases between. The CDR3 contains 15 residues. Germline values: CDR1 SGHDN, CDR2 FVKESK. CDR3 nucleotides: TGTGCCAGCAGCCAAGGGGGCGGAATGAACTATGGCTACACCTTC. Protein: CASSQGGGMNYGYTF.

The gene calls are TRBV24-1 and TRBJ1-1, with 10 bases fitting TRBD1. The CDR3 runs to 15 residues. Per germline, CDR1 KGHDR and CDR2 SFDVKD. V trimming: 2 bases; J trimming: 3 bases; junction bases outside the gene matches: 2. The CDR3 bases are TGTGCCACCAGTGATTCTGGGACAGGGGACACTGAAGCTTTCTTT. This encodes CATSDSGTGDTEAFF.

The V and J genes are TRBV7-2 and TRBJ1-2; D remains ambiguous. This CDR3 has 13 residues. Per the germline V gene, CDR1 is SGHTA and CDR2 is FQGNSA. Deletions cut 1 base from V and 8 bases from J, with 11 bases between. CDR3: CASSLEIVSGYTF. DNA of the CDR3: TGTGCCAGCAGCTTAGAAATCGTAAGCGGCTACACCTTC.